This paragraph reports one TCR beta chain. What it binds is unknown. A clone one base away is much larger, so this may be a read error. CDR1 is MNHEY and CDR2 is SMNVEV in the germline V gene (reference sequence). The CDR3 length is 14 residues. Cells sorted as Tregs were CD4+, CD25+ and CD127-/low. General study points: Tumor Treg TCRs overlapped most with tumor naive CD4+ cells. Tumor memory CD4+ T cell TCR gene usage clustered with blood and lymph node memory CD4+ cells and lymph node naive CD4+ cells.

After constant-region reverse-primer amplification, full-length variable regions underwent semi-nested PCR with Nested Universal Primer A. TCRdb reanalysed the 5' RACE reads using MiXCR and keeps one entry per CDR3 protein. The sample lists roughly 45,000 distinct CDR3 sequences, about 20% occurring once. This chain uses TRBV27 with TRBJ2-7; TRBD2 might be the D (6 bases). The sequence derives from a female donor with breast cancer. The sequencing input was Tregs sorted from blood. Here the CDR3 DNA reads TGTGCCAGCAGGTTATCGGGAGTCTCCTACGAGCAGTACTTC. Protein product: CASRLSGVSYEQYF.